The 20 T cell receptor beta chains in this list originate from one sample, sequenced in a study of OX40 agonist ivuxolimab in advanced cancers. The library relied on the immunoSEQ multiplex PCR assay. Imported from immuneACCESS, the table was reduced by TCRdb to in-frame sequences with V and J called. These copies leave out some clones; in studies compared against another copy, an unresolved V gene accounts for under half, and the cause of the remainder is not known. The sample records about 70,000 clones, around 86% of which are singletons. More than 2.5% of the sample goes to the ten largest clones. The sequences come from CD4+ or CD8+ T cells sorted from blood, collected in a trial of the OX40 agonist ivuxolimab. Receptor source: an adult with an advanced solid tumor such as melanoma, head and neck, liver or kidney cancer.

V gene TRBV5-8 combines with J gene TRBJ2-1; D uncertain. The CDR3 is made up of 13 amino acids. Trimming removed 4 bases at V and 4 bases at J, with 9 bases between. Germline V gene sequence: CDR1 SGHTS, CDR2 YDEGEE. The CDR3 region is CASSHDTYNEQFF. In DNA, the CDR3 is TGTGCCAGCAGCCACGACACATACAATGAGCAGTTCTTC.

The rearrangement joins TRBV30 to TRBJ2-3; TRBD2 matches at 15 bases. This CDR3 is built from 17 residues. Germline loops: CDR1 GTSNPN, CDR2 SVGIG (reference sequence). V lost 4 bases to trimming and J lost 0 bases; unmatched junction nucleotides: 5. The DNA for the CDR3 is TGTGCCTGGACTTCTGGGACTAGCGGGGGGAGCACAGATACGCAGTATTTT. Protein product: CAWTSGTSGGSTDTQYF.

J is TRBJ1-5 and V is TRBV5-5; maybe TRBD1 (6 bases). Germline loops: CDR1 SGHKS, CDR2 YYEKEE (reference sequence). The CDR3 totals 18 residues. V was clipped by 1 base and J by 3 bases, with 20 bases between them. CDR3 region: CASSLTHTGIDANQPQHF. CDR3 bases: TGTGCCAGCAGCTTGACACACACAGGGATCGACGCCAATCAGCCCCAGCATTTT.

The chain is built from TRBV5-1 and TRBJ1-2; D uncertain. The CDR3 has 14 residues. The V end lost 4 bases, the J end lost 1 base, and 11 bases lay between the germline ends. The germline V gene encodes CDR1 SGHRS and CDR2 YFSETQ. The CDR3 nucleotides read TGCGCCAGCAGCGCCACTCGGCTTAACTATGGCTACACCTTC. As protein: CASSATRLNYGYTF.

This clone has more than one count but fewer than ten. The rearrangement joins TRBV28 to TRBJ2-7, with TRBD1 matching over 10 bases. This CDR3 comprises 14 residues. Germline CDR1 MDHEN, CDR2 SYDVKM. V lost 5 bases and J lost 5; bases outside the gene matches: 6. CDR3 region: CASSTPGQGHEQYF. The CDR3 DNA follows: TGTGCCAGCAGTACGCCGGGACAGGGGCACGAGCAGTACTTC.

The chain is built from TRBV5-1 and TRBJ2-2, with TRBD2 matching 9 bases. Germline values: CDR1 SGHRS, CDR2 YFSETQ. There are 15 residues in the CDR3. Germline trimming cut 4 bases from V and 7 bases from J; bases unmatched to any gene: 8. Here the CDR3 reads CASSPGGTSIGELFF. In DNA form, the CDR3 reads TGCGCCAGCAGCCCGGGGGGGACTAGCATCGGGGAGCTGTTTTTT.

This clone was counted a few times. V is TRBV6-6 and J is TRBJ2-3; 10 bases match TRBD2. With V trimmed by 5 bases and J by 2 bases, 7 bases remained unmatched. The CDR3 has 16 amino acids. Germline-derived CDR1 and CDR2 are MNHNY and SVGAGI (reference sequence). The CDR3 region has the DNA TGTGCCAGCAGTAGGGTAGCGGGGGGCCCCACAGATACGCAGTATTTT. This gives the protein CASSRVAGGPTDTQYF.

This chain links TRBV10-3 with TRBJ1-6, with TRBD1 matching 9 bases. Trimming removed 2 bases from V and 7 bases from J; junction bases left unmatched: 3. From germline, CDR1 is ENHRY and CDR2 SYGVKD. The CDR3 extends over 15 amino acids. CDR3 residues: CAISEGQGRNSPLHF. The CDR3 DNA follows: TGTGCCATCAGTGAGGGACAGGGGAGAAATTCACCCCTCCACTTT.

The chain combines TRBV12-5 with TRBJ2-5; TRBD1 aligns across 7 bases. This CDR3 contains 11 residues. Germline CDR1 and CDR2: LGHNT and FRNRAP. V lost 10 bases, J lost 5 bases, and 4 bases stayed unmatched. The CDR3: CATGRGETQYF. The DNA of the CDR3 is TGTGCTACGGGCAGGGGGGAGACCCAGTACTTC.

The chain combines TRBV6-1 with TRBJ1-4; TRBD1 aligns across 9 bases. The CDR3 contains 14 residues. CDR1 is MNHNS and CDR2 is SASEGT in the germline V gene. The V gene end was trimmed by 7 bases and the J gene end by 7 bases; junction bases not matched to a gene: 7. The CDR3 DNA reads TGTGCCAGCAATCCGGGACAGGGAGTTGAAAAACTGTTTTTT. Protein: CASNPGQGVEKLFF.

This chain joins TRBV5-4 and TRBJ2-1; D is perhaps TRBD1 (7 bases). V gave up 3 bases and J gave up 7 bases, with 17 bases separating them. This CDR3 spans 15 amino acids. Germline V gene lookup returns CDR1 SGHNT and CDR2 YYREEE (reference sequence). The CDR3 nucleotides are TGTGCCAGCAGCTCTGGTTGGGCAGGGGGGAATGAGCAGTTCTTC. This gives the protein CASSSGWAGGNEQFF. The whole variable domain, remainder taken from reference TRBV5-4 and TRBJ2-1, is ETGVTQSPTHLIKTRGQQVTLRCSSQSGHNTVSWYQQALGQGPQFIFQYYREEENGRGNFPPRFSGLQFPNYSSELNVNALELDDSALYLCASSSGWAGGNEQFFGPGTRLTVL.

The CDR3 nucleotides read TGTGCCAGCAGCTTAGATCTAGAGAAGGGGTTCTTCTCCTACAATGAGCAGTTCTTC. As protein: CASSLDLEKGFFSYNEQFF. The V call is TRBV11-2, the J call TRBJ2-1; TRBD1 might be the D (5 bases). V lost 0 bases to trimming and J lost 0 bases, with 18 bases between them. This CDR3 has 19 residues. Germline values: CDR1 SGHAT, CDR2 FQNNGV. Using reference TRBV11-2 and TRBJ2-1 for the parts outside the CDR3, the full variable domain is EAGVAQSPRYKIIEKRQSVAFWCNPISGHATLYWYQQILGQGPKLLIQFQNNGVVDDSQLPKDRFSAERLKGVDSTLKIQPAKLEDSAVYLCASSLDLEKGFFSYNEQFFGPGTRLTVL.

V gene TRBV18 combines with J gene TRBJ2-1; D gene uncertain. CDR1 and CDR2 (germline): KGHSH, LQKENI. V was shortened by 5 bases and J by 4 bases, with 18 bases between the two germline ends. The CDR3 has 16 residues. CDR3 loop: CASSKSRIVPYNEQFF. CDR3 DNA: TGTGCCAGCTCAAAGAGCAGGATTGTGCCTTACAATGAGCAGTTCTTC.

The rearrangement links TRBV7-3 to TRBJ2-3, with D perhaps matching TRBD2 (5 bases). Trimming stripped 2 bases from V and 7 bases from J, with 10 bases between. CDR1 and CDR2 (germline): SGHTA, FQGTGA. CDR3 length: 13 residues. CDR3 nucleotide sequence: TGTGCCAGCAGCTTAGACTACCCCAATACGCAGTATTTT. It is translated as CASSLDYPNTQYF.

The chain carries TRBV28 and TRBJ1-5; D gene unclear. Between the trimmed V and J ends, which lost 3 bases and 0 bases, there was a span of 9 bases. The CDR3 has 15 amino acids. Germline lookup yields CDR1 MDHEN and CDR2 SYDVKM. CDR3 nucleotides: TGTGCCAGCAGTTTTAACCCGTATAGCAATCAGCCCCAGCATTTT. Translating it yields CASSFNPYSNQPQHF.

V and J are TRBV11-2 and TRBJ1-2; D is uncertain. Germline V gene data show CDR1 as SGHAT and CDR2 as FQNNGV. The germline V and J ends were trimmed by 1 base and 6 bases, with 6 bases remaining between them. The CDR3 extends over 12 amino acids. CDR3 nucleotides: TGTGCCAGCAGCTTAGCACGTGATGGCTACACCTTC. It encodes CASSLARDGYTF.

J is TRBJ1-5 and V is TRBV28; TRBD1 might be the D (6 bases). The CDR3 is 17 amino acids. Germline-derived CDR1 and CDR2 are MDHEN and SYDVKM. With 3 bases removed from V and 1 base from J, the gap between germline ends came to 16 bases. This chain's CDR3 is CASSLSAGVVSNQPQHF. The CDR3 region has the DNA TGTGCCAGCAGTTTGTCGGCAGGGGTAGTAAGCAATCAGCCCCAGCATTTT.

The chain couples TRBV9 to TRBJ2-3; TRBD2 matches at 7 bases. The J segment lost 5 bases and the V segment lost 0 bases, leaving 15 bases of the junction unmatched. Germline V gene sequence: CDR1 SGDLS, CDR2 YYNGEE. CDR3 size: 18 residues. The CDR3 nucleotides read TGTGCCAGCAGCGTAGCTAAATTGGAGCGGGGTACGTTAGATACGCAGTATTTT. Translating it yields CASSVAKLERGTLDTQYF.

This chain connects TRBV19 to TRBJ2-1; 8 positions match TRBD1. This CDR3 comprises 15 residues. Trimming took 8 bases from V and 6 from J; bases not matched to a gene: 12. CDR1 and CDR2 (germline): LNHDA, SQIVND (reference sequence). This CDR3 reads CASAIGTGPVNEQFF. CDR3 DNA: TGTGCCAGTGCAATCGGGACAGGTCCGGTCAATGAGCAGTTCTTC.

This rearrangement joins TRBV7-2 to TRBJ2-7; D gene ambiguous. Trimming pared 1 base from V and 3 bases from J, leaving 13 bases between. Per germline, CDR1 SGHTA and CDR2 FQGNSA. The CDR3 runs 15 residues. CDR3 DNA sequence: TGTGCCAGCAGCTTAGATACCGGGCCCCTCTACGAGCAGTACTTC. It specifies CASSLDTGPLYEQYF.